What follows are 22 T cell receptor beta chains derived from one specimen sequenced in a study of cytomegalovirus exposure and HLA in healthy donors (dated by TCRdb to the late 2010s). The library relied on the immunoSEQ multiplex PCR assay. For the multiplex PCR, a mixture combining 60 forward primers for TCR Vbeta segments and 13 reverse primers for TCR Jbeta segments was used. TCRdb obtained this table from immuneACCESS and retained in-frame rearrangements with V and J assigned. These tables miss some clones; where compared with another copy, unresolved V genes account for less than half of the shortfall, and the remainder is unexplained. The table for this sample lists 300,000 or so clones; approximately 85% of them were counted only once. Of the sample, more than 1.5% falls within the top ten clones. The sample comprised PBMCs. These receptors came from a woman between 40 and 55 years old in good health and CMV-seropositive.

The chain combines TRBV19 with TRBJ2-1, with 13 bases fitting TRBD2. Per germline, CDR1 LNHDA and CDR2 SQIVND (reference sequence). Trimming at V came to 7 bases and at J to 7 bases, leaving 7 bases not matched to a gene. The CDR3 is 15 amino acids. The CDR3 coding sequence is TGTGCCAGTAACCAACTAGCGGGAGGGGATAATGAGCAGTTCTTC. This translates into CASNQLAGGDNEQFF.

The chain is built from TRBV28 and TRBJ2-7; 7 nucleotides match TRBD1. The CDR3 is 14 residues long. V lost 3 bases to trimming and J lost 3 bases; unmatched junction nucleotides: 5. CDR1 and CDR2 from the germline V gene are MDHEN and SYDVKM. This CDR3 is CASSLTGYIYEQYF. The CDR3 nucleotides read TGTGCCAGCAGTTTGACAGGGTACATCTACGAGCAGTACTTC. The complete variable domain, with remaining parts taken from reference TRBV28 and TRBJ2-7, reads DVKVTQSSRYLVKRTGEKVFLECVQDMDHENMFWYRQDPGLGLRLIYFSYDVKMKEKGDIPEGYSVSREKKERFSLILESASTNQTSMYLCASSLTGYIYEQYFGPGTRLTVT.

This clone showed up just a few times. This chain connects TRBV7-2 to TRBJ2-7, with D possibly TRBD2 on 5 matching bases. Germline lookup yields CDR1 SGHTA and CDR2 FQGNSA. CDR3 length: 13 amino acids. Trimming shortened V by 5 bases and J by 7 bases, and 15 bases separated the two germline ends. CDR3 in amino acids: CASSPRTVGEQYF. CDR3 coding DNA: TGTGCCAGCAGCCCCCGGACTGTTGGTGAGCAGTACTTC.

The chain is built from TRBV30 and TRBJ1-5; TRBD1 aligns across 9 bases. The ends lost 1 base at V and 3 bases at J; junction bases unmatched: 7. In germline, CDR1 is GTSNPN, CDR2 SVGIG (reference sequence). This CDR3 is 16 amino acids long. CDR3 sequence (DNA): TGTGCCTGGAGTGCTTACGGGACAGGGAACAATCAGCCCCAGCATTTT. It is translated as CAWSAYGTGNNQPQHF.

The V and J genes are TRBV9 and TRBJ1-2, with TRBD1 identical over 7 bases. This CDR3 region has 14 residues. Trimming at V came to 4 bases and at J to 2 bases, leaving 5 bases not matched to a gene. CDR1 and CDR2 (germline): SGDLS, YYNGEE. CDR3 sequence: CASSPQTGNYGYTF. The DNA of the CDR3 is TGTGCCAGCAGCCCCCAGACAGGGAACTATGGCTACACCTTC.

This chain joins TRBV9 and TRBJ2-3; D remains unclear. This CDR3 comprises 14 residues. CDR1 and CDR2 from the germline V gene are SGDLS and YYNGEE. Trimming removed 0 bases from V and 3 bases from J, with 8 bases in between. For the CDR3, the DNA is TGTGCCAGCAGCGTAGCACCAGGAACAGATACGCAGTATTTT. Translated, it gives CASSVAPGTDTQYF.

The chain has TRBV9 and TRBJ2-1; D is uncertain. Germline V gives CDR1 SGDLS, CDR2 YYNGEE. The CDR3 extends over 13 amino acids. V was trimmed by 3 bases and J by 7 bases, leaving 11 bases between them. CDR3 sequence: CASSELPSNEQFF. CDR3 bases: TGTGCCAGCAGCGAGCTACCTTCGAATGAGCAGTTCTTC.

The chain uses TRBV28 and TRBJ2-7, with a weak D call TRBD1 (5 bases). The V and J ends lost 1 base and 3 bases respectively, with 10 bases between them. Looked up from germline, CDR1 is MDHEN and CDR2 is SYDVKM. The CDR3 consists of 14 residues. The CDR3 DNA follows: TGTGCCAGCAGTTTATCTGGCAGGGTCTACGAGCAGTACTTC. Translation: CASSLSGRVYEQYF.

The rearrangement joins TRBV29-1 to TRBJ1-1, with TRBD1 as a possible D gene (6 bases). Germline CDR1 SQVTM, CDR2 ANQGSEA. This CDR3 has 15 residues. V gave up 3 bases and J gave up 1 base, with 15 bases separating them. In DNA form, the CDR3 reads TGCAGCGTTGAGTTTCGAAGGGGGAGGAACACTGAAGCTTTCTTT. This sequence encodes CSVEFRRGRNTEAFF.

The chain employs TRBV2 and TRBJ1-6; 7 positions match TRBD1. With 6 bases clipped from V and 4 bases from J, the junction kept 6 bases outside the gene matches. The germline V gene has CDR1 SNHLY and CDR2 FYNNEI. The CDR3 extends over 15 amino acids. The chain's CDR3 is CASRTTGVYNSPLHF. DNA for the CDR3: TGTGCCAGCAGGACCACAGGGGTTTATAATTCACCCCTCCACTTT. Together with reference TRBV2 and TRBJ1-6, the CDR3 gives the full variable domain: EPEVTQTPSHQVTQMGQEVILRCVPISNHLYFYWYRQILGQKVEFLVSFYNNEISEKSEIFDDQFSVERPDGSNFTLKIRSTKLEDSAMYFCASRTTGVYNSPLHFGNGTRLTVT.

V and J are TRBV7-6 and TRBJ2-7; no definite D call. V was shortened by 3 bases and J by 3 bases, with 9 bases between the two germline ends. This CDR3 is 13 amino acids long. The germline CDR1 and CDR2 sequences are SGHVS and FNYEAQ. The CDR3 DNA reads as TGTGCCAGCAGCTTTGATCTAAACTACGAGCAGTACTTC. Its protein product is CASSFDLNYEQYF. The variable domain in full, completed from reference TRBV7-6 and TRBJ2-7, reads GAGVSQSPRYKVTKRGQDVALRCDPISGHVSLYWYRQALGQGPEFLTYFNYEAQQDKSGLPNDRFSAERPEGSISTLTIQRTEQRDSAMYRCASSFDLNYEQYFGPGTRLTVT.

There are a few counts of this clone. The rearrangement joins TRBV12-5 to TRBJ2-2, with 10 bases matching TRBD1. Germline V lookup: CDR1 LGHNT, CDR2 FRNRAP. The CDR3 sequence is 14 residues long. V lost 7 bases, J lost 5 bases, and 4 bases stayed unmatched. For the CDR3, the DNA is TGTGCTAGTGTTGGACAGGGGGGGACCGGGGAGCTGTTTTTT. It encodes CASVGQGGTGELFF.

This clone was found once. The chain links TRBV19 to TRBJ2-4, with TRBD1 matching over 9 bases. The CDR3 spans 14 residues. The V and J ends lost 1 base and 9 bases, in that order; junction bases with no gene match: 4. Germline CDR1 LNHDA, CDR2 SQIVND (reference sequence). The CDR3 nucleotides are TGTGCCAGTAGTATAGGGGACAGGGCGGGCATTCAGTACTTC. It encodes CASSIGDRAGIQYF.

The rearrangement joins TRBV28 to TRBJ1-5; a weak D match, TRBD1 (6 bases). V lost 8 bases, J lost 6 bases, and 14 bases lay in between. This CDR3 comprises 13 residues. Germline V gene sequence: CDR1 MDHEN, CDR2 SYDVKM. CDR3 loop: CASRLGGTQPQHF. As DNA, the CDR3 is TGTGCCAGCCGATTAGGGGGAACTCAGCCCCAGCATTTT.

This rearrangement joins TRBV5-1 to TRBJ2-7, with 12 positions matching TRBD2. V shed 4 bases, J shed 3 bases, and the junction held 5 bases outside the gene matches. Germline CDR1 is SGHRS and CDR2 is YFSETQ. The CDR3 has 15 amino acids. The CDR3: CASSPTSGSIYEQYF. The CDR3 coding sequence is TGCGCCAGCAGCCCGACTAGCGGGAGTATCTACGAGCAGTACTTC.

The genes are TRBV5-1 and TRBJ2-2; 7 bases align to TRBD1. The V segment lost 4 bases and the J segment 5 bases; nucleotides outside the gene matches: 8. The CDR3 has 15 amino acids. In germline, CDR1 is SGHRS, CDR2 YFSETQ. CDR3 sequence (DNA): TGCGCCAGCAGCAACCAGACAGGGTTGACCGGGGAGCTGTTTTTT. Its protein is CASSNQTGLTGELFF. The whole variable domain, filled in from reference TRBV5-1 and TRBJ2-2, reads KAGVTQTPRYLIKTRGQQVTLSCSPISGHRSVSWYQQTPGQGLQFLFEYFSETQRNKGNFPGRFSGRQFSNSRSEMNVSTLELGDSALYLCASSNQTGLTGELFFGEGSRLTVL.

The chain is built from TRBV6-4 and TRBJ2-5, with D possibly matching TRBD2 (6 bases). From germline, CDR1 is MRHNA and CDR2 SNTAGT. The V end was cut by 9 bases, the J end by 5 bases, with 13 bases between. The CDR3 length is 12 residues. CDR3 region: CARQGGSETQYF. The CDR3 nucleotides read TGTGCCAGGCAGGGAGGTTCGGAGACCCAGTACTTC.

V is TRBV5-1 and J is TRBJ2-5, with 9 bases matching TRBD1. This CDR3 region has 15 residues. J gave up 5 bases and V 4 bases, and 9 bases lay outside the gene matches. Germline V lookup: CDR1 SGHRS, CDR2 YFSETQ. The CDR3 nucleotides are TGCGCCAGCAGCCCCCCCTCCGGGACAGGGGAGACCCAGTACTTC. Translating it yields CASSPPSGTGETQYF.

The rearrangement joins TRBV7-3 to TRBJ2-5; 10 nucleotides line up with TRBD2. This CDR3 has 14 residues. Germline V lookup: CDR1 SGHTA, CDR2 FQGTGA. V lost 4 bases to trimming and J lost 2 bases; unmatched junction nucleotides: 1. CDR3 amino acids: CASSWTSGQETQYF. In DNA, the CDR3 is TGTGCCAGCAGCTGGACTAGCGGTCAAGAGACCCAGTACTTC.

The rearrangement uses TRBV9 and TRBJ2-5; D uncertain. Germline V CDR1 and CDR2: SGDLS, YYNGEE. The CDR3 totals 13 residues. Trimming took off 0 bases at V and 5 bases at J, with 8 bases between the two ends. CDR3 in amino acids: CASSVDMRETQYF. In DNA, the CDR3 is TGTGCCAGCAGCGTAGATATGAGGGAGACCCAGTACTTC.

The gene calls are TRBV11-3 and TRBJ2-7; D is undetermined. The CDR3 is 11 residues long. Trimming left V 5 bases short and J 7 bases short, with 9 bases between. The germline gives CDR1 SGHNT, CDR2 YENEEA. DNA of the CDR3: TGTGCCAGCAGCGGGCAGAAAGAGCAGTACTTC. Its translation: CASSGQKEQYF.

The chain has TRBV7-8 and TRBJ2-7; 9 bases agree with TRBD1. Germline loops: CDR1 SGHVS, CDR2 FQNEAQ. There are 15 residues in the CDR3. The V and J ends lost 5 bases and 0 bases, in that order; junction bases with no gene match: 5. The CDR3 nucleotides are TGTGCCAGCAGCCCGGGACAGGGAGGCTCCTACGAGCAGTACTTC. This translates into CASSPGQGGSYEQYF.